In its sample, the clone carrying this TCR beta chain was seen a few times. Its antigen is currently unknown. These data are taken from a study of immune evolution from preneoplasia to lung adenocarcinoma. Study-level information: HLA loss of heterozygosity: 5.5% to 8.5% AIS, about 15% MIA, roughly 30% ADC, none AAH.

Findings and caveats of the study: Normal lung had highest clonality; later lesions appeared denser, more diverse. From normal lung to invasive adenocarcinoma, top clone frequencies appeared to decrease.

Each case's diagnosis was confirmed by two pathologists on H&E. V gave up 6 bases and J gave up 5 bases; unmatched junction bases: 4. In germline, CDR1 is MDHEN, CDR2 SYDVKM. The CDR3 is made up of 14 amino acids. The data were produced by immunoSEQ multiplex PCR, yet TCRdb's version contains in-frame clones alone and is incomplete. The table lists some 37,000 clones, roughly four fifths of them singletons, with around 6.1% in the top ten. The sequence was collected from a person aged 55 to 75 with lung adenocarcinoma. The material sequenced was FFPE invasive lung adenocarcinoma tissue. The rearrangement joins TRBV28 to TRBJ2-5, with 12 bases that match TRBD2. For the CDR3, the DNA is TGTGCCAGCAGAGGACTAGCGGGACGGGAGACCCAGTACTTC. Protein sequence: CASRGLAGRETQYF.